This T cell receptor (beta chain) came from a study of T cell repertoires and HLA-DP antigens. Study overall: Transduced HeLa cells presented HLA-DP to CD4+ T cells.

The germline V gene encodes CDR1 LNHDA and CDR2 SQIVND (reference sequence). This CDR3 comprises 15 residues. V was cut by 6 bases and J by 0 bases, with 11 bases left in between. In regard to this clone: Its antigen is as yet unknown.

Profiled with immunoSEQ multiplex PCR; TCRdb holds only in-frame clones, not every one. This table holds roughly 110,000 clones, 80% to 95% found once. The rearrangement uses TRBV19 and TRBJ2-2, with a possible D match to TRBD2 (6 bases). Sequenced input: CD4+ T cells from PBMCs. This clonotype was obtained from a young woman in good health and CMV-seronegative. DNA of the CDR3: TGTGCCAGTAGAGTTGCGGGGACGAACACCGGGGAGCTGTTTTTT. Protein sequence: CASRVAGTNTGELFF.